The 25 T cell receptor beta chains in this list originate from one sample, sequenced in a study of somatic mutations in cytotoxic T cells in rheumatoid arthritis listed by TCRdb under 2017. The library was generated by the immunoSEQ multiplex PCR assay. Drawn from immuneACCESS, this table holds only the in-frame rearrangements with V and J called that TCRdb kept. Clones are partly lost; checked studies trace under half to an unresolved V gene and leave the rest unexplained. The sample table lists about 20,000 clones, 80% to 90% of them with a count of one. Roughly 14% of the sample is held by the ten biggest clonotypes. Sequenced sample: CD8+ T cells sorted from blood. These receptors were obtained from a man in his forties or fifties in good health.

The chain joins TRBV5-6 to TRBJ1-2, with no clear D. CDR1 SGHDT and CDR2 YYEEEE come from the germline V gene. This CDR3 has 15 amino acids. The V and J ends lost 5 bases and 8 bases respectively, with 22 bases between them. CDR3 DNA sequence: TGTGCCAGCAGTGATTCTCTGATGGAATGGAGCGGCTACACCTTC. Its protein product is CASSDSLMEWSGYTF.

The chain employs TRBV13 and TRBJ2-5, with 9 bases lining up with TRBD1. This CDR3 has 17 residues. Germline CDR1 is PRHDT and CDR2 is FYEKMQ (reference sequence). Trimming at V came to 0 bases and at J to 4 bases, leaving 9 bases not matched to a gene. In DNA form, the CDR3 reads TGTGCCAGCAGCTTAGGCACCGGGACAGGGTTTTTAGAGACCCAGTACTTC. It specifies CASSLGTGTGFLETQYF. Variable domain in full (rest from reference TRBV13 and TRBJ2-5): AAGVIQSPRHLIKEKRETATLKCYPIPRHDTVYWYQQGPGQDPQFLISFYEKMQSDKGSIPDRFSAQQFSDYHSELNMSSLELGDSALYFCASSLGTGTGFLETQYFGPGTRLLVL.

The gene calls are TRBV21-1 and TRBJ1-5. TRBV21-1 constitutes a pseudogene. The CDR3 contains 13 residues. The CDR3 region has the DNA TGTGCCAGCAGCAAATTATCCGGGGGAGCCCAGCATTTT. Protein: CASSKLSGGAQHF.

There are a few counts of this clone. V gene TRBV29-1 combines with J gene TRBJ1-1, with D perhaps TRBD1 (5 bases). Germline CDR1 is SQVTM and CDR2 is ANQGSEA. The CDR3 extends over 14 amino acids. The V end was cut by 5 bases, the J end by 1 base, with 14 bases between. CDR3 coding DNA: TGCAGCGTTTTTGGAGGAGGGGCGAACACTGAAGCTTTCTTT. This sequence encodes CSVFGGGANTEAFF.

This clone was picked up one time. The V gene is TRBV5-1, the J gene TRBJ1-1; 7 bases match TRBD1. Trimming at V came to 2 bases and at J to 4 bases, leaving 2 bases not matched to a gene. Per germline, CDR1 SGHRS and CDR2 YFSETQ. The CDR3 consists of 13 residues. CDR3 sequence reads: CASSFRGSTEAFF. The DNA for the CDR3 is TGCGCCAGCAGCTTCAGGGGGAGCACTGAAGCTTTCTTT.

This clone has just a few counts. The chain links TRBV7-9 to TRBJ2-7; D ambiguous. The CDR3 runs to 12 residues. Per the germline V gene, CDR1 is SEHNR and CDR2 is FQNEAQ (reference sequence). The V and J ends lost 1 base and 3 bases respectively, with 4 bases between them. CDR3 sequence: CASSLVVYEQYF. The CDR3 nucleotides are TGTGCCAGCAGCTTAGTGGTCTACGAGCAGTACTTC.

This chain joins TRBV27 and TRBJ2-2, with 11 bases identical to TRBD1. Germline assignment: CDR1 MNHEY and CDR2 SMNVEV (reference sequence). The CDR3 covers 18 residues. V lost 3 bases and J lost 0; bases outside the gene matches: 6. The DNA of the CDR3 is TGTGCCAGCAGTTTCGTAATGGGACAGGGGGCGAACACCGGGGAGCTGTTTTTT. Protein product: CASSFVMGQGANTGELFF.

The chain is built from TRBV6-6 and TRBJ1-1; D call uncertain. V lost 2 bases to trimming and J lost 5 bases, with 0 bases between them. The CDR3 extends over 10 amino acids. Germline loops: CDR1 MNHNY, CDR2 SVGAGI (reference sequence). CDR3 amino acids: CASSYTEAFF. The CDR3 region has the DNA TGTGCCAGCAGTTACACTGAAGCTTTCTTT.

V usage is TRBV2 and J usage is TRBJ1-5; D ambiguous. The germline V and J ends were trimmed by 4 bases and 4 bases, with 8 bases remaining between them. The germline gives CDR1 SNHLY, CDR2 FYNNEI. CDR3 size: 13 residues. This chain's CDR3 is CASSARINQPQHF. The CDR3 coding sequence is TGTGCCAGCAGTGCACGAATTAATCAGCCCCAGCATTTT.

This sequence joins TRBV5-5 and TRBJ2-7; no definite D call. Trimming took off 0 bases at V and 7 bases at J, with 17 bases between the two ends. The CDR3 runs to 15 residues. Germline CDR1 reads SGHKS; CDR2 reads YYEKEE (reference sequence). DNA of the CDR3: TGTGCCAGCAGCTTGGCGGCAGGTGGGCTACGGGAGCAGTACTTC. Translated: CASSLAAGGLREQYF.

V and J are TRBV19 and TRBJ2-3; D gene uncertain. Trimming stripped 5 bases from V and 0 bases from J, with 9 bases between. The CDR3 is 14 residues long. Germline CDR1 is LNHDA and CDR2 is SQIVND (reference sequence). CDR3 residues: CASSGVGSTDTQYF. The CDR3 DNA sequence: TGTGCCAGTAGTGGGGTCGGGAGCACAGATACGCAGTATTTT. Drawing the rest from reference TRBV19 and TRBJ2-3, the complete variable domain is DGGITQSPKYLFRKEGQNVTLSCEQNLNHDAMYWYRQDPGQGLRLIYYSQIVNDFQKGDIAEGYSVSREKKESFPLTVTSAQKNPTAFYLCASSGVGSTDTQYFGPGTRLTVL.

The chain recombines TRBV5-6 with TRBJ2-7; perhaps TRBD2 as D (5 bases). Germline lookup yields CDR1 SGHDT and CDR2 YYEEEE. This CDR3 has 12 residues. V was clipped by 0 bases and J by 6 bases, with 7 bases between them. CDR3 residues: CASSLGRGEQYF. Here the CDR3 DNA reads TGTGCCAGCAGCTTGGGACGGGGCGAGCAGTACTTC.

The DNA for the CDR3 is TGTGCCAGTAGCACCGGGACAGGGGCCTACGAGCAGTACTTC. Residues: CASSTGTGAYEQYF. This chain links TRBV19 with TRBJ2-7; the match to TRBD1 covers 10 bases. Germline CDR1 LNHDA, CDR2 SQIVND (reference sequence). With V trimmed by 6 bases and J by 2 bases, 4 bases remained unmatched. This CDR3 comprises 14 residues.

This chain links TRBV11-2 with TRBJ2-7, with D possibly called TRBD1 or TRBD2 (6 bases each). This CDR3 is built from 17 residues. CDR1 SGHAT and CDR2 FQNNGV come from the germline V gene. Trimming removed 0 bases at V and 4 bases at J, with 19 bases between. The CDR3 is CASSLDPSGGPGYEQYF. The CDR3 DNA reads as TGTGCCAGCAGCTTAGATCCCTCTGGGGGGCCGGGATACGAGCAGTACTTC.

This clone appeared a few times. V is TRBV12-2 and J is TRBJ2-7; the D segment call TRBD2 is taken from the table without a DNA check. TRBV12-2 is a pseudogene. The CDR3 covers 15 residues. CDR3 nucleotides: TGTGCAAGTCGCTTAGCCGGGACTAGTAAGTACGAGCAGTACTTC. It yields the protein CASRLAGTSKYEQYF.

Remarks on this clone: One end of the junction does not line up with germline, which may come from a read error. The V gene is TRBV7-7, the J gene TRBJ2-5; D remains unclear. The length of the CDR3 is 14 residues. Germline lookup yields CDR1 SSHAT and CDR2 FNYEAQ (reference sequence). The CDR3 spells CASGLGMGYVAQYF. In nucleotides, the CDR3 is TGTGCCAGCGGCTTAGGGATGGGCTACGTGGCCCAGTACTTC.

The chain carries TRBV4-3 and TRBJ2-7, with TRBD1 as a possible D gene (6 bases). Per the germline V gene, CDR1 is LGHNA and CDR2 is YSLEER. This CDR3 has 15 amino acids. Trimming stripped 3 bases from V and 1 base from J, with 13 bases between. This chain's CDR3 is CASSHNRELSYEQYF. The CDR3, as DNA: TGCGCCAGCAGCCACAACAGGGAGTTGTCCTACGAGCAGTACTTC.

The chain links TRBV4-3 to TRBJ1-6; no clear D gene. The CDR3 extends over 14 amino acids. Trimming pared 4 bases from V and 15 bases from J, leaving 19 bases between. The germline gives CDR1 LGHNA, CDR2 YSLEER. CDR3: CASSPGPSKRNLHF. CDR3 sequence (DNA): TGCGCCAGCAGCCCCGGACCGAGTAAGCGGAACCTCCACTTT.

This clone was recorded only once. This CDR3 is CASMLNEQFF. Written as DNA, the CDR3 is TGCGCCAGCATGTTGAATGAGCAGTTCTTC. The genes are TRBV10-2 and TRBJ2-1; D remains ambiguous. This CDR3 contains 10 residues. Trimming removed 7 bases from V and 7 bases from J, with 5 bases in between. The germline V gene has CDR1 WSHSY and CDR2 SAAADI.

The rearrangement joins TRBV27 to TRBJ2-7; D unresolved. The CDR3 loop spans 14 amino acids. Germline-derived CDR1 and CDR2 are MNHEY and SMNVEV (reference sequence). Trimming took off 6 bases at V and 3 bases at J, with 15 bases between the two ends. CDR3 sequence: CASRHPRSLYEQYF. In nucleotides, the CDR3 is TGTGCCAGCAGACACCCACGAAGTCTCTACGAGCAGTACTTC.

This clone showed up just once. The V call is TRBV7-6, the J call TRBJ2-1; possible D gene TRBD2, 5 bases. The ends were cut back, 1 base at V and 2 bases at J, with 9 bases in the middle. Germline V gene lookup returns CDR1 SGHVS and CDR2 FNYEAQ. The CDR3 is made up of 15 amino acids. DNA of the CDR3: TGTGCCAGCAGCTTAGGGGGAGTCCCCTACAATGAGCAGTTCTTC. Protein sequence: CASSLGGVPYNEQFF.

Here the CDR3 reads CASSLSLGRRIGNQPQHF. The CDR3 coding sequence is TGTGCCAGCAGTTTATCGTTAGGCCGCCGAATCGGGAATCAGCCCCAGCATTTT. This chain links TRBV28 with TRBJ1-5; D is unresolved. CDR1 and CDR2 from the germline V gene are MDHEN and SYDVKM. The CDR3 length is 18 residues. Trimming removed 1 base at V and 4 bases at J, with 20 bases between.

J is TRBJ2-1 and V is TRBV28; 7 nucleotides agree with TRBD1. CDR3 length: 15 residues. Trimming at V came to 6 bases and at J to 7 bases, leaving 12 bases not matched to a gene. Germline assignment: CDR1 MDHEN and CDR2 SYDVKM. CDR3 amino acids: CASSSTLTGNNEQFF. The CDR3 DNA reads as TGTGCCAGCAGCTCCACTTTGACAGGGAATAATGAGCAGTTCTTC. Drawing the rest from reference TRBV28 and TRBJ2-1, the complete variable domain is DVKVTQSSRYLVKRTGEKVFLECVQDMDHENMFWYRQDPGLGLRLIYFSYDVKMKEKGDIPEGYSVSREKKERFSLILESASTNQTSMYLCASSSTLTGNNEQFFGPGTRLTVL.

This clone was seen just once. The chain joins TRBV30 to TRBJ2-7; D remains unclear. V lost 0 bases and J lost 7, with 10 bases in between. This CDR3 contains 12 residues. From germline, CDR1 is GTSNPN and CDR2 SVGIG (reference sequence). CDR3 sequence: CAWSVSAREQYF. For the CDR3, the DNA is TGTGCCTGGAGTGTGTCGGCTAGAGAGCAGTACTTC.

V and J are TRBV15 and TRBJ1-3; D gene ambiguous. CDR3 length: 14 residues. In germline, CDR1 is LNHNV, CDR2 YYDKDF (reference sequence). V shed 4 bases and J shed 8 bases, with 15 bases lying between them. The CDR3 reads CATSTDGEGYTIYF. The CDR3 coding sequence is TGTGCCACCAGCACCGACGGAGAGGGTTACACCATATATTTT.